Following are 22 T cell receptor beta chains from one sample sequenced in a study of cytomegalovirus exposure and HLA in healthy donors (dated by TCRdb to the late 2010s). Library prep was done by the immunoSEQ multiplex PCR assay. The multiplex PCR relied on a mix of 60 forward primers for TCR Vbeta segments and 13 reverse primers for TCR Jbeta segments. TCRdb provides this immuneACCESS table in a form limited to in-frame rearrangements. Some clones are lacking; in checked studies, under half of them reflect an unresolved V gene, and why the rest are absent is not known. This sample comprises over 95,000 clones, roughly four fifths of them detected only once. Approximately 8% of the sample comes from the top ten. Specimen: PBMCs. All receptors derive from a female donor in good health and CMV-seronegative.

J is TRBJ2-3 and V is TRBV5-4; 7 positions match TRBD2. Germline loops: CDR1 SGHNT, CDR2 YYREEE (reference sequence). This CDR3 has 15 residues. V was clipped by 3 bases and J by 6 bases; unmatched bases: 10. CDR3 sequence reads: CASSYLGGSKDTQYF. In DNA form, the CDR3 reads TGTGCCAGCAGCTACCTGGGCGGGAGCAAGGATACGCAGTATTTT.

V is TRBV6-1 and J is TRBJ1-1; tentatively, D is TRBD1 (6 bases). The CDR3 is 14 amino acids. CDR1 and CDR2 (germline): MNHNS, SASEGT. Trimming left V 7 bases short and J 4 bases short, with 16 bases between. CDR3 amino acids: CASNVRDMGTEAFF. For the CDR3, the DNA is TGTGCCAGCAATGTCCGGGACATGGGCACTGAAGCTTTCTTT.

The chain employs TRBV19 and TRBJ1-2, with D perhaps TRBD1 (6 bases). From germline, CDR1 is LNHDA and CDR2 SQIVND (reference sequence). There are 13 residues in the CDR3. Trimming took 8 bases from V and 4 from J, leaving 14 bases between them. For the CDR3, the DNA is TGTGCCAGTGGGGGGGGACACGCCTATGGCTACACCTTC. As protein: CASGGGHAYGYTF.

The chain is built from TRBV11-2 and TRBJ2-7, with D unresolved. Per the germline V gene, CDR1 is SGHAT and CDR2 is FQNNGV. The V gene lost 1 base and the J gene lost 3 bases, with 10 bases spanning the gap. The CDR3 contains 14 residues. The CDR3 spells CASSLVNGGYEQYF. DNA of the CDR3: TGTGCCAGCAGCTTAGTGAACGGTGGCTACGAGCAGTACTTC. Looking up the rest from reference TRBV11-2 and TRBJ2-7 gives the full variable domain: EAGVAQSPRYKIIEKRQSVAFWCNPISGHATLYWYQQILGQGPKLLIQFQNNGVVDDSQLPKDRFSAERLKGVDSTLKIQPAKLEDSAVYLCASSLVNGGYEQYFGPGTRLTVT.

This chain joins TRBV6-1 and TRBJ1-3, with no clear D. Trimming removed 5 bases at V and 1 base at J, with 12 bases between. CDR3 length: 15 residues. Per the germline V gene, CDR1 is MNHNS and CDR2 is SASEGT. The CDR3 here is CASSMTQRSGNTIYF. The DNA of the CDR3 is TGTGCCAGCAGTATGACTCAAAGGTCTGGAAACACCATATATTTT.

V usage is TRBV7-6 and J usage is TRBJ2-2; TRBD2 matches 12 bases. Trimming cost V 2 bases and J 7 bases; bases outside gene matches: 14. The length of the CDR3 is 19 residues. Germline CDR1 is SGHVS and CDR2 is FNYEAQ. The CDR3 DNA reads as TGTGCCAGCAGCTTACTGAGGTCTAGCGGGGGGGCCTCAGGCGGGGAGCTGTTTTTT. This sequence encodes CASSLLRSSGGASGGELFF. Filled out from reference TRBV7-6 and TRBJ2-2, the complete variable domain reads GAGVSQSPRYKVTKRGQDVALRCDPISGHVSLYWYRQALGQGPEFLTYFNYEAQQDKSGLPNDRFSAERPEGSISTLTIQRTEQRDSAMYRCASSLLRSSGGASGGELFFGEGSRLTVL.

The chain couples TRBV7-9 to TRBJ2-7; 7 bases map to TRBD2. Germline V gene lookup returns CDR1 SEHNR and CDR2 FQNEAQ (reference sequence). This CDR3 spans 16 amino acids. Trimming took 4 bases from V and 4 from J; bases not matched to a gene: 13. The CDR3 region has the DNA TGTGCCAGCAGCTCCATAGTCAGCGGGGCCGGGTACGAGCAGTACTTC. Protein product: CASSSIVSGAGYEQYF.

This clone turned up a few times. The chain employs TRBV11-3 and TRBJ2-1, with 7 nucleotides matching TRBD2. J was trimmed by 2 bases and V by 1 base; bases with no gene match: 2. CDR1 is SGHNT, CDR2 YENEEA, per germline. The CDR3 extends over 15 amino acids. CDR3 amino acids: CASSLVGTTYNEQFF. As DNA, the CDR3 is TGTGCCAGCAGCTTAGTCGGGACTACCTACAATGAGCAGTTCTTC.

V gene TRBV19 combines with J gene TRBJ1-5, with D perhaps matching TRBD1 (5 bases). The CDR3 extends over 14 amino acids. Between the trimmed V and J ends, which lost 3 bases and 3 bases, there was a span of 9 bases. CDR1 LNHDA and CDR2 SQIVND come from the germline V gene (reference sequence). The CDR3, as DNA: TGTGCCAGTAGTATGACAGTGGCCAATCAGCCCCAGCATTTT. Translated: CASSMTVANQPQHF.

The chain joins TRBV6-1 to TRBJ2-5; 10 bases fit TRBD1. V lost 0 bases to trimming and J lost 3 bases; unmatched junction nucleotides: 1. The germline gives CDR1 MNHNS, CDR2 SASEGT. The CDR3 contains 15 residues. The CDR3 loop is CASSEAGTGEETQYF. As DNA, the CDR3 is TGTGCCAGCAGTGAAGCCGGGACAGGGGAAGAGACCCAGTACTTC.

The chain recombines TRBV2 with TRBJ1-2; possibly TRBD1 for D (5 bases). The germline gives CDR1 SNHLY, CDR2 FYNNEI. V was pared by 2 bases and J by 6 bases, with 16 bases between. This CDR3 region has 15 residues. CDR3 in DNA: TGTGCCAGCAGTGAAAGGACATACGAGTCCAATGGCTACACCTTC. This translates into CASSERTYESNGYTF.

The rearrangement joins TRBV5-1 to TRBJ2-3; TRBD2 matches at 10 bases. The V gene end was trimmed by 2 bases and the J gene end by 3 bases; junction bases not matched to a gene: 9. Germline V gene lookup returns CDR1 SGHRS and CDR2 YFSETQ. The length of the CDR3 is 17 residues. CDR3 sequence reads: CASSFSQRGGGTDTQYF. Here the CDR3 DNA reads TGCGCCAGCAGCTTCAGTCAGCGGGGGGGCGGGACAGATACGCAGTATTTT.

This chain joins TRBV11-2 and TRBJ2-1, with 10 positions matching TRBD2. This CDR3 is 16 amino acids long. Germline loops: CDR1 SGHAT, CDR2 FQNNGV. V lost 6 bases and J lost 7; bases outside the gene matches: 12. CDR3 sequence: CASRPLSGGSRNEQFF. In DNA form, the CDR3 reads TGTGCCAGCAGACCTCTTAGCGGGGGGTCCCGTAATGAGCAGTTCTTC.

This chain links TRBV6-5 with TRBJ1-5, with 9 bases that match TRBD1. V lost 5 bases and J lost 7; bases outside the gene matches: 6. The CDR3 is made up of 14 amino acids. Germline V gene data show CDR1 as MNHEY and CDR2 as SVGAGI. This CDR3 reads CASSKDRGKQPQHF. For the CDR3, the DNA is TGTGCCAGCAGTAAAGACAGGGGGAAACAGCCCCAGCATTTT.

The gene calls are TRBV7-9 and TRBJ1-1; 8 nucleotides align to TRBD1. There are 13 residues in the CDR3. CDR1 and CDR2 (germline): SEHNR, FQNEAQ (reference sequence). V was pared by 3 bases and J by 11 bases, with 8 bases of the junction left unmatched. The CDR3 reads CASSLTGDPWAFF. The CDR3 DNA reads TGTGCCAGCAGCTTGACAGGGGACCCGTGGGCTTTCTTT.

CDR3 in amino acids: CASSLLAGRVEMAFF. The CDR3 bases are TGTGCCAGCAGCTTATTGGCAGGGAGGGTTGAAATGGCTTTCTTT. The V gene is TRBV13, the J gene TRBJ1-1; a weak D match, TRBD1 (5 bases). Trimming removed 2 bases from V and 11 bases from J, with 21 bases in between. The CDR3 runs 15 residues. Germline assignment: CDR1 PRHDT and CDR2 FYEKMQ (reference sequence).

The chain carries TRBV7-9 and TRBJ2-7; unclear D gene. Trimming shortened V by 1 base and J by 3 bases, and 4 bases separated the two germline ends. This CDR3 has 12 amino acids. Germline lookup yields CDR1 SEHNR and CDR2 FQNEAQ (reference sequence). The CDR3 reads CASSLVGYEQYF. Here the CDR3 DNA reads TGTGCCAGCAGCTTAGTCGGCTACGAGCAGTACTTC.

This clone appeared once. CDR3 sequence reads: CASSYTGATEAFF. In DNA, the CDR3 is TGTGCCAGCAGTTATACAGGGGCTACTGAAGCTTTCTTT. J is TRBJ1-1 and V is TRBV5-5, with 7 bases fitting TRBD1. V was pared by 5 bases and J by 5 bases, with 6 bases of the junction left unmatched. CDR3 length: 13 residues. Germline V gene data show CDR1 as SGHKS and CDR2 as YYEKEE (reference sequence).

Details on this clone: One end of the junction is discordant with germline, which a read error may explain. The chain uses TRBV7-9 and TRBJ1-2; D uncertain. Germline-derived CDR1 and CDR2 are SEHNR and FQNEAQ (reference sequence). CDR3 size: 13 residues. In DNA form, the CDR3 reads TGTTCCAGCAGCTTACGCAGTAACTATGGCTACACCTTC. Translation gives CSSSLRSNYGYTF. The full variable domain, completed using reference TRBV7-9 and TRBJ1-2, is DTGVSQNPRHKITKRGQNVTFRCDPISEHNRLYWYRQTLGQGPEFLTYFQNEAQLEKSRLLSDRFSAERPKGSFSTLEIQRTEQGDSAMYLCSSSLRSNYGYTFGSGTRLTVV.

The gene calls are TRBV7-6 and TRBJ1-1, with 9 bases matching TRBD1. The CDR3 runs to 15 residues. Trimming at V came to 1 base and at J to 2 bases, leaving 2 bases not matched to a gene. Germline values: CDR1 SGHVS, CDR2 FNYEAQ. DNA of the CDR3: TGTGCCAGCAGCTTAGGGGACAGGGCTAACACTGAAGCTTTCTTT. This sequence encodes CASSLGDRANTEAFF.

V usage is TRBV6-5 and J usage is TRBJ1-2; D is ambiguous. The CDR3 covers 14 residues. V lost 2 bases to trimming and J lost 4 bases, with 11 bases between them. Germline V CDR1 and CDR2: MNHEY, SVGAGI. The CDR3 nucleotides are TGTGCCAGCAGTTACGCCCTAGGGAGCTATGGCTACACCTTC. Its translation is CASSYALGSYGYTF.

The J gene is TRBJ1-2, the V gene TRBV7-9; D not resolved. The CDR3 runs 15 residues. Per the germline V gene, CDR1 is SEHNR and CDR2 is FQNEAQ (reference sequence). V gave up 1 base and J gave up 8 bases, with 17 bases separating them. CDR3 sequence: CASSLVEWRRRGYTF. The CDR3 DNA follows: TGTGCCAGCAGCTTAGTAGAGTGGAGAAGACGGGGCTACACCTTC.